The 8 T cell receptor beta chains listed next were all sequenced from one sample in a study of Ad26.COV2.S vaccination and SARS-CoV-2 variants. Documented treatment: 19 received Ad26.COV2.S at low or high dose, single or two shots; 5 received placebo; per-sample allocation not given. Samples analyzed were those drawn on day 63 after the first vaccine or placebo injection. Method: immunoSEQ multiplex PCR; TCRdb's copy keeps in-frame clones and lacks some. The data hold 290,000 or so clones, with 70% to 90% observed a single time. The material was peripheral blood, obtained in a trial of Ad26.COV2.S vaccine versus placebo. These receptors were collected from a person aged 18 to 65 who received the Ad26.COV2.S COVID-19 vaccine or a placebo.

The chain joins TRBV7-3 to TRBJ2-6, with a weak D call TRBD1 (5 bases). Trimming took off 1 base at V and 1 base at J, with 14 bases between the two ends. The CDR3 runs to 18 residues. Per germline, CDR1 SGHTA and CDR2 FQGTGA. The DNA for the CDR3 is TGTGCCAGCAGCTTAAACGCAGGGTTACTTTCTGGGGCCAACGTCCTGACTTTC. Translation: CASSLNAGLLSGANVLTF. Combining the CDR3 with reference TRBV7-3 and TRBJ2-6 gives the whole variable domain GAGVSQTPSNKVTEKGKYVELRCDPISGHTALYWYRQSLGQGPEFLIYFQGTGAADDSGLPNDRFFAVRPEGSVSTLKIQRTERGDSAVYLCASSLNAGLLSGANVLTFGAGSRLTVL.

In its sample, this clone was seen once. The chain joins TRBV9 to TRBJ2-7; TRBD1 or TRBD2 may be the D gene (5 bases each). CDR3 length: 15 residues. From germline, CDR1 is SGDLS and CDR2 YYNGEE. Trimming stripped 2 bases from V and 7 bases from J, with 19 bases between. CDR3 sequence: CASSVDGAEGREQYF. Here the CDR3 DNA reads TGTGCCAGCAGCGTGGACGGGGCCGAGGGTAGGGAGCAGTACTTC.

This clone was recorded only once. The V call is TRBV29-1, the J call TRBJ1-5; D ambiguous. Between the trimmed V and J ends, which lost 4 bases and 4 bases, there was a span of 8 bases. There are 12 residues in the CDR3. In germline, CDR1 is SQVTM, CDR2 ANQGSEA. Here the CDR3 reads CSVGIPNQPQHF. The CDR3 nucleotides are TGCAGCGTTGGAATCCCAAATCAGCCCCAGCATTTT.

This rearrangement joins TRBV6-5 to TRBJ2-7, with 10 bases fitting TRBD2. Germline V gene data show CDR1 as MNHEY and CDR2 as SVGAGI. Trimming removed 10 bases from V and 1 base from J; junction bases left unmatched: 10. This CDR3 spans 15 amino acids. The CDR3 sequence: CATSLGLADSYEQYF. The CDR3 DNA reads as TGTGCCACCTCCCTTGGACTAGCGGATTCCTACGAGCAGTACTTC.

V usage is TRBV18 and J usage is TRBJ2-3; maybe TRBD1 (6 bases). The CDR3 consists of 15 residues. Deletions cut 4 bases from V and 2 bases from J, with 13 bases between. Germline CDR1 reads KGHSH; CDR2 reads LQKENI. CDR3 nucleotides: TGTGCCAGCTCACTGGAGCAGGGGTACACAGATACGCAGTATTTT. Translation gives CASSLEQGYTDTQYF.

CDR3 residues: CASSQFWGTLSNQPQHF. CDR3 DNA sequence: TGTGCCAGCAGCCAATTTTGGGGGACCCTTAGCAATCAGCCCCAGCATTTT. The rearrangement uses TRBV16 and TRBJ1-5; TRBD1 might be the D (5 bases). V was cut by 1 base and J by 0 bases, with 13 bases left in between. Germline CDR1 KGHSY, CDR2 FQNENV. The CDR3 extends over 17 amino acids. The whole variable domain, filled in from reference TRBV16 and TRBJ1-5, reads GEEVAQTPKHLVRGEGQKAKLYCAPIKGHSYVFWYQQVLKNEFKFLISFQNENVFDETGMPKERFSAKCLPNSPCSLEIQATKLEDSAVYFCASSQFWGTLSNQPQHFGDGTRLSIL.

A single count supports this clone. V gene TRBV3-1 (or the pseudogene TRBV3-2) combines with J gene TRBJ2-5; TRBD2 matches at 11 bases. Trimming took 6 bases from V and 5 from J; bases not matched to a gene: 11. The CDR3 totals 16 residues. CDR1 is LGHDT and CDR2 is YNNKEL in the germline V gene (reference sequence). The CDR3 nucleotides read TGTGCCAGCAGTCCCATTAGCGGGAGGGCCTGGGAGACCCAGTACTTC. Protein: CASSPISGRAWETQYF.

This clone has more than one count but fewer than ten. Other DNA sequences in the same sample also yield this CDR3. V usage is TRBV3-1 (or the pseudogene TRBV3-2) and J usage is TRBJ1-1, with TRBD1 as a possible D gene (6 bases). Germline V gene data show CDR1 as LGHDT and CDR2 as YNNKEL (reference sequence). The CDR3 is made up of 14 amino acids. Trimming took off 1 base at V and 0 bases at J, with 6 bases between the two ends. The CDR3 sequence is CASSQGTVNTEAFF. CDR3 nucleotide sequence: TGTGCCAGCAGCCAAGGGACAGTGAACACTGAAGCTTTCTTT.